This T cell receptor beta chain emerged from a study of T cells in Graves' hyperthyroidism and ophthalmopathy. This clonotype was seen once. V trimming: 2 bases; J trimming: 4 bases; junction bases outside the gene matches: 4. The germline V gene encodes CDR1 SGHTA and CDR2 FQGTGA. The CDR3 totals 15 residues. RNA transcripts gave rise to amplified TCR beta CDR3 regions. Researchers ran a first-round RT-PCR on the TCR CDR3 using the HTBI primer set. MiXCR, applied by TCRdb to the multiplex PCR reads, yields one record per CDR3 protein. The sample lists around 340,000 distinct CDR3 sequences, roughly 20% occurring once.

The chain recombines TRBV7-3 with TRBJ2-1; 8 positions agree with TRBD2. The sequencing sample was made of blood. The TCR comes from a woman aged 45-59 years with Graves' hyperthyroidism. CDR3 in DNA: TGTGCCAGCAGCTTAGGGACTAGAAAATACAATGAGCAGTTCTTC. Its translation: CASSLGTRKYNEQFF.